The T cell receptor (beta chain) under discussion was sequenced for a study of shared T cell receptors in the human thymus. TCRdb keeps only in-frame clones here, not all; method: immunoSEQ multiplex PCR. This sample has roughly 710,000 clones, with approximately 85% found just once. Trimming at V came to 5 bases and at J to 3 bases, leaving 4 bases not matched to a gene. The CDR3 sequence is 14 residues long. Germline CDR1 reads SGHNT; CDR2 reads YENEEA. This sample also belongs to another study, concerning human thymus T cells. That study adds: Among thymic and blood repertoires, usage of V and J genes appeared biased.

Source material: thymocytes. The chain links TRBV11-3 to TRBJ2-5; 9 bases align to TRBD1. This receptor was obtained from a girl in the first two years of life with a congenital heart defect. The CDR3 DNA follows: TGTGCCAGCAGCCCCCGGACAGGGGAAGAGACCCAGTACTTC. This gives the protein CASSPRTGEETQYF. Based on the CDR3 plus reference TRBV11-3 and TRBJ2-5, the full variable domain is EAGVVQSPRYKIIEKKQPVAFWCNPISGHNTLYWYLQNLGQGPELLIRYENEEAVDDSQLPKDRFSAERLKGVDSTLKIQPAELGDSAVYLCASSPRTGEETQYFGPGTRLLVL.